The 23 T cell receptor beta chains presented below share a single source sample, sequenced in a study of blood T cells in healthy people across ages. A second PCR of about 6 to 12 cycles used a sample-barcoded 5' primer and a J-beta primer mix. TCRdb called the 5' RACE reads again in MiXCR, with one record for every CDR3 protein. The sample holds 750,000 to 1,000,000 distinct CDR3 sequences, about 27% seen once. This same sample was also taken into another study, of T cells of mothers and their children.

Sequencing input: blood. The receptors were gathered from a middle-aged woman in good health.

The chain carries TRBV5-1 and TRBJ1-2; 8 bases are a match to TRBD1. V gave up 0 bases and J gave up 3 bases; unmatched junction bases: 7. This CDR3 region has 16 residues. CDR1 is SGHRS and CDR2 is YFSETQ in the germline V gene. In DNA form, the CDR3 reads TGCGCCAGCAGCTTGGCCCTATCACAGGGGGACTATGGCTACACCTTC. Its translation is CASSLALSQGDYGYTF.

The table lists this clonotype with a few counts. The V and J genes are TRBV7-9 and TRBJ1-2, with 8 bases matching TRBD1. Germline V gene sequence: CDR1 SEHNR, CDR2 FQNEAQ (reference sequence). The CDR3 consists of 16 residues. Trimming cost V 6 bases and J 5 bases; bases outside gene matches: 14. The CDR3 loop is CASSQQAGTGLYGYTF. The CDR3, as DNA: TGTGCCAGCAGTCAACAAGCCGGGACAGGCCTTTATGGCTACACCTTC.

This clonotype was seen more than once but under ten times. This rearrangement joins TRBV10-3 to TRBJ1-5, with D tentatively TRBD1 (6 bases). Germline lookup yields CDR1 ENHRY and CDR2 SYGVKD. CDR3 length: 14 amino acids. V dropped 4 bases and J dropped 4 bases, with 11 bases sitting between them. CDR3 region: CAISGTRGNQPQHF. Here the CDR3 DNA reads TGTGCCATCAGTGGGACAAGGGGGAATCAGCCCCAGCATTTT.

The chain joins TRBV7-2 to TRBJ2-2; TRBD2 agrees at 8 bases. This CDR3 region has 15 residues. The trim removed 5 bases at V and 7 bases at J, leaving 9 bases unmatched. Germline lookup yields CDR1 SGHTA and CDR2 FQGNSA. Here the CDR3 reads CASSPTLAGGGELFF. The CDR3 region has the DNA TGTGCCAGCAGCCCCACTCTAGCGGGCGGCGGGGAGCTGTTTTTT.

This clonotype was seen repeatedly, ten times or more. The chain uses TRBV25-1 and TRBJ2-7, with 7 nucleotides matching TRBD1. CDR1 is MGHDK, CDR2 SYGVNS, per germline. The CDR3 is 14 amino acids. V dropped 5 bases and J dropped 4; count of bases not matched to a gene: 8. The CDR3 spells CASSQGTAKYEQYF. Written as DNA, the CDR3 is TGTGCCAGCAGTCAAGGGACAGCTAAATACGAGCAGTACTTC.

The chain employs TRBV7-2 and TRBJ2-7; D is ambiguous. V lost 8 bases and J lost 0, with 8 bases in between. Germline V gene sequence: CDR1 SGHTA, CDR2 FQGNSA. The CDR3 is 12 residues long. CDR3 protein: CASGQYSYEQYF. In DNA form, the CDR3 reads TGTGCCAGCGGGCAGTACTCCTACGAGCAGTACTTC. Full variable domain (remainder filled in from reference TRBV7-2 and TRBJ2-7): GAGVSQSPSNKVTEKGKDVELRCDPISGHTALYWYRQSLGQGLEFLIYFQGNSAPDKSGLPSDRFSAERTGGSVSTLTIQRTQQEDSAVYLCASGQYSYEQYFGPGTRLTVT.

Turning to this clonotype: The junction shows a germline mismatch at one end, possibly a read error. The chain uses TRBV7-2 and TRBJ1-3, with TRBD1 matching over 9 bases. The CDR3 totals 18 residues. Per germline, CDR1 SGHTA and CDR2 FQGNSA. Written as DNA, the CDR3 is TGTGCCAGCAACTTAGGAATGCACAGGGGGCGAGGAGGAAACACCATATATTTT. As protein: CASNLGMHRGRGGNTIYF. The variable domain in full, with the rest retrieved from reference TRBV7-2 and TRBJ1-3, is GAGVSQSPSNKVTEKGKDVELRCDPISGHTALYWYRQSLGQGLEFLIYFQGNSAPDKSGLPSDRFSAERTGGSVSTLTIQRTQQEDSAVYLCASNLGMHRGRGGNTIYFGEGSWLTVV.

This CDR3 is CAWSPRDLFMEKLFF. CDR3 nucleotides: TGTGCCTGGAGTCCCAGGGACCTTTTTATGGAGAAACTGTTTTTT. This sequence joins TRBV30 and TRBJ1-4, with TRBD1 as a possible D gene (5 bases). This CDR3 contains 15 residues. Germline loops: CDR1 GTSNPN, CDR2 SVGIG (reference sequence). Trimming shortened V by 2 bases and J by 11 bases, and 21 bases separated the two germline ends. The entire variable domain, with the rest obtained from reference TRBV30 and TRBJ1-4, is as follows: SQTIHQWPATLVQPVGSPLSLECTVEGTSNPNLYWYRQAAGRGLQLLFYSVGIGQISSEVPQNLSASRPQDRQFILSSKKLLLSDSGFYLCAWSPRDLFMEKLFFGSGTQLSVL.

The chain joins TRBV7-2 to TRBJ2-1; tentative D call: TRBD2 (5 bases). Germline-derived CDR1 and CDR2 are SGHTA and FQGNSA. Trimming cost V 5 bases and J 4 bases, with 12 bases left between them. This CDR3 is built from 14 residues. The CDR3 coding sequence is TGTGCCAGCAGCAAACACAAGCGGTACAATGAGCAGTTCTTC. Amino acid sequence: CASSKHKRYNEQFF. The full variable domain, in which reference TRBV7-2 and TRBJ2-1 provide the parts outside the CDR3, is GAGVSQSPSNKVTEKGKDVELRCDPISGHTALYWYRQSLGQGLEFLIYFQGNSAPDKSGLPSDRFSAERTGGSVSTLTIQRTQQEDSAVYLCASSKHKRYNEQFFGPGTRLTVL.

This rearrangement joins TRBV2 to TRBJ2-3; 8 bases align to TRBD2. The germline CDR1 and CDR2 sequences are SNHLY and FYNNEI. Trimming removed 8 bases from V and 0 bases from J; junction bases left unmatched: 4. This CDR3 region has 14 residues. CDR3: CASPGLDSTDTQYF. CDR3 DNA sequence: TGTGCCAGCCCGGGACTAGATAGCACAGATACGCAGTATTTT. The whole variable domain, filled in from reference TRBV2 and TRBJ2-3, reads EPEVTQTPSHQVTQMGQEVILRCVPISNHLYFYWYRQILGQKVEFLVSFYNNEISEKSEIFDDQFSVERPDGSNFTLKIRSTKLEDSAMYFCASPGLDSTDTQYFGPGTRLTVL.

The CDR3 spells CAISQRGQGDGYTF. The CDR3 bases are TGTGCCATCAGCCAGCGGGGGCAGGGCGATGGCTACACCTTC. The genes are TRBV10-3 and TRBJ1-2, with D possibly TRBD1 on 6 matching bases. V was trimmed by 6 bases and J by 6 bases, leaving 17 bases between them. The germline V gene has CDR1 ENHRY and CDR2 SYGVKD. The CDR3 runs 14 residues.

Turning to this clonotype: A clone one base away is much larger, so this may be a read error. The chain has TRBV7-2 and TRBJ2-7; TRBD2 matches at 8 bases. Germline V gene sequence: CDR1 SGHTA, CDR2 FQGNSA. The CDR3 runs 15 residues. DNA of the CDR3: TGTGCCAGCAGCTTACCGGGGGGGCTCTCCCACGAGCAGTACTTC. Protein sequence: CASSLPGGLSHEQYF.

The genes are TRBV20-1 and TRBJ2-5; 8 bases agree with TRBD2. This CDR3 contains 16 residues. CDR1 DFQATT and CDR2 SNEGSKA come from the germline V gene (reference sequence). V lost 6 bases to trimming and J lost 3 bases; unmatched junction nucleotides: 15. The CDR3 is CSASPGRGAAEETQYF. CDR3 DNA: TGCAGTGCATCCCCAGGGCGGGGGGCCGCGGAAGAGACCCAGTACTTC.

This clonotype was counted ten times or more. This may be a read error, as it is one base from a much larger clone. The chain recombines TRBV13 with TRBJ2-5; D might be TRBD2 (6 bases). Trimming stripped 5 bases from V and 11 bases from J, with 24 bases between. CDR1 PRHDT and CDR2 FYEKMQ come from the germline V gene (reference sequence). The CDR3 spans 15 residues. CDR3 bases: TGTGCCAGCAGCCCCCTCGGGGGAGGTTACAATGAGCAGTACTTC. This translates into CASSPLGGGYNEQYF.

This clonotype was observed a few times. The rearrangement joins TRBV28 to TRBJ2-5; 9 nucleotides line up with TRBD1. The V segment lost 2 bases and the J segment 6 bases; nucleotides outside the gene matches: 1. The germline V gene encodes CDR1 MDHEN and CDR2 SYDVKM. The CDR3 is 13 residues long. The CDR3 sequence is CASSLGTGKTQYF. DNA for the CDR3: TGTGCCAGCAGTTTAGGGACAGGGAAGACCCAGTACTTC.

This clonotype has just a few counts. The chain links TRBV7-3 to TRBJ2-6; 8 bases agree with TRBD1. With 2 bases clipped from V and 0 bases from J, the junction kept 6 bases outside the gene matches. CDR3 length: 18 amino acids. Germline CDR1 is SGHTA and CDR2 is FQGTGA. The CDR3 region has the DNA TGTGCCAGCAGCTTAGGGGACAGGCGGAACTCTGGGGCCAACGTCCTGACTTTC. It specifies CASSLGDRRNSGANVLTF. Filled out from reference TRBV7-3 and TRBJ2-6, the complete variable domain reads GAGVSQTPSNKVTEKGKYVELRCDPISGHTALYWYRQSLGQGPEFLIYFQGTGAADDSGLPNDRFFAVRPEGSVSTLKIQRTERGDSAVYLCASSLGDRRNSGANVLTFGAGSRLTVL.

This clonotype was counted between two and nine times. One junction end does not reproduce the germline sequence, and a read error may be involved. The chain joins TRBV2 to TRBJ2-5; D uncertain. From germline, CDR1 is SNHLY and CDR2 FYNNEI. This CDR3 comprises 12 residues. CDR3 nucleotide sequence: TGTGCCGGCAGTGAAGCGCCCCGGACCAAGTACTTC. It translates to CAGSEAPRTKYF.

This clonotype was seen a handful of times. This sequence joins TRBV20-1 and TRBJ2-7; D unresolved. The V and J ends lost 5 bases and 5 bases respectively, with 13 bases between them. The CDR3 spans 12 residues. The germline V gene has CDR1 DFQATT and CDR2 SNEGSKA (reference sequence). The CDR3 region has the DNA TGCAGTGCTCTTTATATTACCCACGAGCAGTACTTC. Its protein is CSALYITHEQYF.

At least ten counts were recorded for this clonotype. V is TRBV10-2 and J is TRBJ2-1; 7 bases are a match to TRBD2. Germline CDR1 reads WSHSY; CDR2 reads SAAADI. The CDR3 is made up of 13 amino acids. The V segment lost 9 bases and the J segment 0 bases; nucleotides outside the gene matches: 2. The CDR3 loop is CASGGVSYNEQFF. CDR3 in DNA: TGCGCCAGTGGGGGGGTCTCCTACAATGAGCAGTTCTTC.

The chain couples TRBV5-6 to TRBJ2-7; 7 bases map to TRBD1. V was pared by 3 bases and J by 6 bases, with 6 bases of the junction left unmatched. Germline V gene sequence: CDR1 SGHDT, CDR2 YYEEEE. CDR3 length: 13 amino acids. In DNA, the CDR3 is TGTGCCAGCAGCTCCTGGACAGGATCCGAGCAGTACTTC. Amino acids: CASSSWTGSEQYF.

This clonotype was observed once. This chain joins TRBV7-2 and TRBJ1-2; TRBD1 might be the D (5 bases). V was cut by 4 bases and J by 6 bases, with 12 bases left in between. Germline loops: CDR1 SGHTA, CDR2 FQGNSA. The CDR3 runs 13 residues. CDR3 DNA: TGTGCCAGCAGCTCGGGCGTCAGGGATGGCTACACCTTC. Protein: CASSSGVRDGYTF.

This clonotype was seen ten or more times. The rearrangement joins TRBV12-3 or TRBV12-4 to TRBJ1-5, with D unclear. The CDR3 has 13 amino acids. V was clipped by 2 bases and J by 5 bases, with 7 bases between them. CDR3 bases: TGTGCCAGCAGTTTAAACAGATATCAGCCCCAGCATTTT. This translates into CASSLNRYQPQHF.

This clonotype occurred many times. V usage is TRBV12-3 or TRBV12-4 and J usage is TRBJ2-1; TRBD2 matches at 12 bases. V shed 8 bases and J 4 bases; nucleotides not matched to a gene: 0. CDR3 length equals 13 residues. CDR3 sequence (DNA): TGTGCCAGCCTAGCGGGGGGGTACAATGAGCAGTTCTTC. As protein: CASLAGGYNEQFF.